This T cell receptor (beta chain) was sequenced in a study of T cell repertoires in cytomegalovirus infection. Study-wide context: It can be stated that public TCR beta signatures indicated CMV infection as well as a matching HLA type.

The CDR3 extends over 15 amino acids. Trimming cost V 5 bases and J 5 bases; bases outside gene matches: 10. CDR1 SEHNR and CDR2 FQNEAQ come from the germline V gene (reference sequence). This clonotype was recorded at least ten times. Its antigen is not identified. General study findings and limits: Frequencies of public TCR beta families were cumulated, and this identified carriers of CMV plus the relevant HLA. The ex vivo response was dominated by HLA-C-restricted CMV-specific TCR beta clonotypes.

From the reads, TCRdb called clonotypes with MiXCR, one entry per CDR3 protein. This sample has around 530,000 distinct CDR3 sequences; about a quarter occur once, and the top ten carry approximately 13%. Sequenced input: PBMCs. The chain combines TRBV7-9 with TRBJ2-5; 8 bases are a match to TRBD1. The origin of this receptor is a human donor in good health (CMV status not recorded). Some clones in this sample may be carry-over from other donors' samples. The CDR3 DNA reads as TGTGCCAGCAGCCCACTGACAGGGGCCGGTGAGACCCAGTACTTC. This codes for CASSPLTGAGETQYF.